A single sample gave rise to the 32 T cell receptor beta chains below, sequenced in a study of Ad26.COV2.S vaccination and SARS-CoV-2 variants. Profiled with immunoSEQ multiplex PCR; TCRdb holds only in-frame clones, not every one. The table lists roughly 100,000 clones, roughly 75% of them singletons. The sequenced sample was peripheral blood, obtained after recovery from COVID-19. These receptors all stem from a human donor who had recovered from COVID-19.

This clone was detected a few times. The chain carries TRBV12-3 or TRBV12-4 and TRBJ1-3; D is unresolved. CDR3 length equals 13 residues. V gave up 8 bases and J gave up 0 bases, with 8 bases separating them. The CDR3 coding sequence is TGTGCCAGCGCCTTTAGCTCTGGAAACACCATATATTTT. This encodes CASAFSSGNTIYF.

V gene TRBV28 combines with J gene TRBJ1-2; D is unresolved. Germline CDR1 reads MDHEN; CDR2 reads SYDVKM. Trimming took off 2 bases at V and 5 bases at J, with 12 bases between the two ends. The CDR3 runs 14 residues. CDR3 coding DNA: TGTGCCAGCAGTTTAGAGTTCCAGACTTATGGCTACACCTTC. This codes for CASSLEFQTYGYTF.

This clone is a singleton in its sample. The rearrangement joins TRBV6-4 to TRBJ2-3; no firm D call. The V and J ends lost 5 bases and 0 bases respectively, with 21 bases between them. Germline CDR1 MRHNA, CDR2 SNTAGT. The CDR3 extends over 18 amino acids. This CDR3 is CASSPNNSPSGSTDTQYF. The CDR3 bases are TGTGCCAGCAGTCCAAACAACTCCCCGTCGGGTAGCACAGATACGCAGTATTTT.

V usage is TRBV6-5 and J usage is TRBJ2-5, with 8 bases lining up with TRBD1. J gave up 5 bases and V 8 bases, and 7 bases lay outside the gene matches. There are 13 residues in the CDR3. Germline assignment: CDR1 MNHEY and CDR2 SVGAGI. This chain's CDR3 is CASGQGLGETQYF. The CDR3 region has the DNA TGTGCCAGCGGACAGGGCTTGGGGGAGACCCAGTACTTC.

This chain links TRBV7-2 with TRBJ1-5; D might be TRBD1 (5 bases). The V and J ends lost 5 bases and 3 bases respectively, with 14 bases between them. The CDR3 spans 15 residues. The germline CDR1 and CDR2 sequences are SGHTA and FQGNSA. The CDR3: CASSPMKDTNQPQHF. DNA for the CDR3: TGTGCCAGCAGCCCGATGAAGGACACCAATCAGCCCCAGCATTTT.

As for this clone: The CDR3 carries no conserved terminal phenylalanine or tryptophan, so it likely arises from a read error. The chain has TRBV7-2 and TRBJ2-3; D remains ambiguous. The CDR3 loop spans 15 amino acids. The germline CDR1 and CDR2 sequences are SGHTA and FQGNSA. Trimming took 1 base from V and 0 from J, leaving 8 bases between them. CDR3 in amino acids: CASSLEGRSTDTQYI. DNA of the CDR3: TGTGCCAGCAGCTTAGAAGGCCGGAGCACAGATACGCAGTATATT.

The V and J genes are TRBV10-3 and TRBJ1-3; TRBD1 matches at 8 bases. CDR3 length: 17 residues. Germline V CDR1 and CDR2: ENHRY, SYGVKD. The V gene end was trimmed by 4 bases and the J gene end by 0 bases; junction bases not matched to a gene: 8. This CDR3 reads CAISARDRMSSGNTIYF. CDR3 DNA: TGTGCCATCAGTGCCCGGGACAGGATGAGCTCTGGAAACACCATATATTTT.

V usage is TRBV28 and J usage is TRBJ2-4; no reliable D call. Germline loops: CDR1 MDHEN, CDR2 SYDVKM. With 2 bases removed from V and 1 base from J, the gap between germline ends came to 6 bases. The CDR3 runs 14 residues. The chain's CDR3 is CASSLEAAKNIQYF. Written as DNA, the CDR3 is TGTGCCAGCAGTTTAGAGGCTGCCAAAAACATTCAGTACTTC.

V and J are TRBV13 and TRBJ1-4; the D gene is possibly TRBD1 (5 bases). The CDR3 has 15 residues. V gave up 3 bases and J gave up 5 bases, with 13 bases separating them. Germline-derived CDR1 and CDR2 are PRHDT and FYEKMQ (reference sequence). The CDR3 sequence: CASSLRSGGNEKLFF. In DNA form, the CDR3 reads TGTGCCAGCAGCTTGAGGTCGGGGGGGAATGAAAAACTGTTTTTT.

This clone was counted once. The chain carries TRBV7-6 and TRBJ2-6, with D unclear. The CDR3 has 15 amino acids. Germline V CDR1 and CDR2: SGHVS, FNYEAQ. The V gene lost 6 bases and the J gene lost 1 base, with 10 bases spanning the gap. The CDR3 reads CASSRLTSGANVLTF. CDR3 coding DNA: TGTGCCAGCAGTAGACTTACGTCTGGGGCCAACGTCCTGACTTTC.

This chain links TRBV4-2 with TRBJ2-3; D not resolved. The V gene lost 1 base and the J gene lost 5 bases, with 7 bases spanning the gap. From germline, CDR1 is LGHNA and CDR2 YNFKEQ. The CDR3 loop spans 13 amino acids. The CDR3 loop is CASSQGHGDTQYF. DNA of the CDR3: TGTGCCAGCAGCCAAGGACACGGAGATACGCAGTATTTT.

The rearrangement uses TRBV18 and TRBJ2-7, with TRBD1 as a possible D gene (5 bases). Germline V gives CDR1 KGHSH, CDR2 LQKENI. Trimming took off 6 bases at V and 3 bases at J, with 18 bases between the two ends. The CDR3 runs to 15 residues. The CDR3 DNA sequence: TGTGCCAGCTCCGTTTCGACAGCGTCTTTCTACGAGCAGTACTTC. It translates to CASSVSTASFYEQYF.

This clone was seen only a few times. The rearrangement uses TRBV3-1 (or the pseudogene TRBV3-2) and TRBJ1-1; TRBD1 might be the D (6 bases). The V gene lost 1 base and the J gene lost 6 bases, with 9 bases spanning the gap. The CDR3 has 13 amino acids. CDR1 is LGHDT and CDR2 is YNNKEL in the germline V gene (reference sequence). CDR3 region: CASSQVRTAEAFF. DNA for the CDR3: TGTGCCAGCAGCCAAGTCCGGACAGCTGAAGCTTTCTTT.

This clone was recorded only once. V and J are TRBV27 and TRBJ2-2; D is ambiguous. The CDR3 is 15 residues long. Germline CDR1 and CDR2: MNHEY and SMNVEV (reference sequence). V shed 8 bases and J shed 0 bases, with 13 bases lying between them. The CDR3 spells CASSNGLPNTGELFF. Here the CDR3 DNA reads TGTGCCAGCTCTAACGGTTTACCGAACACCGGGGAGCTGTTTTTT.

On this clone: At the DNA level, this CDR3 is encoded by other sequences in the same sample as well. This chain uses TRBV7-3 with TRBJ2-2; possibly TRBD1 for D (5 bases). Trimming took 5 bases from V and 0 from J, leaving 10 bases between them. CDR3 length equals 15 residues. Germline V gene data show CDR1 as SGHTA and CDR2 as FQGTGA. CDR3: CASSKDSANTGELFF. The DNA of the CDR3 is TGTGCCAGCAGCAAAGACAGTGCGAACACCGGGGAGCTGTTTTTT.

The chain is built from TRBV30 and TRBJ1-3, with unresolved D. The CDR3 consists of 14 residues. Trimming left V 5 bases short and J 5 bases short, with 16 bases between. Germline lookup yields CDR1 GTSNPN and CDR2 SVGIG (reference sequence). The DNA for the CDR3 is TGTGCCTGGTCGGCACCCGGAGCTAGAAACACCATATATTTT. Translating it yields CAWSAPGARNTIYF.

This chain links TRBV7-2 with TRBJ1-6, with a tentative D call TRBD1 (6 bases). V was pared by 10 bases and J by 7 bases, with 17 bases between. CDR1 is SGHTA and CDR2 is FQGNSA in the germline V gene. CDR3 length: 14 residues. The DNA of the CDR3 is TGTGCCACCGACCGGGGACATCAAAATTCACCCCTCCACTTT. It yields the protein CATDRGHQNSPLHF. The full variable domain, its missing parts supplied by reference TRBV7-2 and TRBJ1-6, is GAGVSQSPSNKVTEKGKDVELRCDPISGHTALYWYRQSLGQGLEFLIYFQGNSAPDKSGLPSDRFSAERTGGSVSTLTIQRTQQEDSAVYLCATDRGHQNSPLHFGNGTRLTVT.

This chain connects TRBV4-2 to TRBJ2-3; TRBD2 matches 8 bases. The CDR3 is 17 amino acids. Germline assignment: CDR1 LGHNA and CDR2 YNFKEQ. V lost 4 bases to trimming and J lost 3 bases; unmatched junction nucleotides: 12. Here the CDR3 reads CASSPPGFAGGTDTQYF. The CDR3 DNA is TGTGCCAGCAGCCCGCCGGGGTTTGCGGGGGGAACAGATACGCAGTATTTT.

The V gene is TRBV19, the J gene TRBJ2-3; D might be TRBD1 or TRBD2, each matching 5 bases. V lost 6 bases, J lost 6 bases, and 10 bases lay in between. The germline CDR1 and CDR2 sequences are LNHDA and SQIVND (reference sequence). This CDR3 spans 12 amino acids. The DNA for the CDR3 is TGTGCCAGTAGGAGGGGATTGGATACGCAGTATTTT. It specifies CASRRGLDTQYF.

This clone appeared a few times. This rearrangement joins TRBV11-2 to TRBJ1-1; 7 bases map to TRBD1. The J segment lost 3 bases and the V segment lost 3 bases, leaving 4 bases of the junction unmatched. From germline, CDR1 is SGHAT and CDR2 FQNNGV. This CDR3 is 14 amino acids long. CDR3 region: CASSFQGEDTEAFF. For the CDR3, the DNA is TGTGCCAGCAGCTTTCAGGGGGAGGACACTGAAGCTTTCTTT. Filled out from reference TRBV11-2 and TRBJ1-1, the complete variable domain reads EAGVAQSPRYKIIEKRQSVAFWCNPISGHATLYWYQQILGQGPKLLIQFQNNGVVDDSQLPKDRFSAERLKGVDSTLKIQPAKLEDSAVYLCASSFQGEDTEAFFGQGTRLTVV.

The chain has TRBV12-3 or TRBV12-4 and TRBJ2-7; 10 bases are a match to TRBD2. The CDR3 spans 13 residues. After removal of 6 bases from V and 4 bases from J, the junction contained 3 bases not matched to a gene. CDR3 in amino acids: CASRKGLAYEQYF. CDR3 in DNA: TGTGCCAGCAGAAAGGGACTAGCGTACGAGCAGTACTTC.

The chain couples TRBV28 to TRBJ1-5, with D perhaps matching TRBD1 (5 bases). The CDR3 contains 15 residues. Germline V CDR1 and CDR2: MDHEN, SYDVKM. Trimming removed 6 bases from V and 4 bases from J, with 16 bases in between. CDR3 sequence: CASSIQEGPNQPQHF. For the CDR3, the DNA is TGTGCCAGCAGCATACAGGAGGGTCCTAATCAGCCCCAGCATTTT. The entire variable domain, with the rest obtained from reference TRBV28 and TRBJ1-5, is as follows: DVKVTQSSRYLVKRTGEKVFLECVQDMDHENMFWYRQDPGLGLRLIYFSYDVKMKEKGDIPEGYSVSREKKERFSLILESASTNQTSMYLCASSIQEGPNQPQHFGDGTRLSIL.

The chain carries TRBV15 and TRBJ2-2; tentatively, D is TRBD2 (6 bases). CDR3 size: 16 residues. V was trimmed by 5 bases and J by 1 base, leaving 14 bases between them. CDR1 is LNHNV, CDR2 YYDKDF, per germline (reference sequence). The chain's CDR3 is CATSSSGSMNTGELFF. CDR3 bases: TGTGCCACCAGCTCATCCGGGAGTATGAACACCGGGGAGCTGTTTTTT.

This clone was seen more than once but under ten times. The chain has TRBV30 and TRBJ1-3; the D is unclear. V was shortened by 6 bases and J by 0 bases, with 9 bases between the two germline ends. The CDR3 runs 13 residues. From germline, CDR1 is GTSNPN and CDR2 SVGIG (reference sequence). CDR3 loop: CACRLDSGNTIYF. The CDR3 DNA sequence: TGTGCCTGTAGGCTCGACTCTGGAAACACCATATATTTT.

The genes are TRBV5-1 and TRBJ2-1; no definite D call. The CDR3 is made up of 15 amino acids. In germline, CDR1 is SGHRS, CDR2 YFSETQ. With 7 bases removed from V and 0 bases from J, the gap between germline ends came to 14 bases. CDR3 bases: TGCGCCAGCGCCATTCAGACTGACTCCTACAATGAGCAGTTCTTC. It encodes CASAIQTDSYNEQFF.

The rearrangement links TRBV12-3 or TRBV12-4 to TRBJ2-1; D is uncertain. The CDR3 loop spans 11 amino acids. V dropped 7 bases and J dropped 4 bases, with 5 bases sitting between them. The CDR3 reads CASTSYNEQFF. The CDR3 bases are TGTGCCAGCACATCTTACAATGAGCAGTTCTTC.

The V gene is TRBV3-1 (or the pseudogene TRBV3-2), the J gene TRBJ1-2; unclear D gene. Trimming pared 1 base from V and 4 bases from J, leaving 7 bases between. CDR1 is LGHDT, CDR2 YNNKEL, per germline (reference sequence). The CDR3 is 13 amino acids. The CDR3 DNA reads as TGTGCCAGCAGCCAAGGACCTGGCTATGGCTACACCTTC. Its translation: CASSQGPGYGYTF.

The chain is built from TRBV4-2 and TRBJ2-2; TRBD1 matches at 10 bases. V was clipped by 4 bases and J by 4 bases; unmatched bases: 6. CDR1 is LGHNA and CDR2 is YNFKEQ in the germline V gene. CDR3 size: 16 residues. The CDR3 sequence is CASSPVDRGSTGELFF. CDR3 bases: TGTGCCAGCAGCCCGGTGGACAGGGGGTCCACCGGGGAGCTGTTTTTT.

This rearrangement joins TRBV11-1 to TRBJ2-1; D possibly uses TRBD1 or TRBD2 (5 bases each). The V end was cut by 5 bases, the J end by 0 bases, with 14 bases between. The CDR3 runs 16 residues. From germline, CDR1 is SGHAT and CDR2 FQDESV (reference sequence). The CDR3 region is CASSRRGRSSYNEQFF. DNA of the CDR3: TGTGCCAGCAGCCGCCGGGGCAGGAGCTCCTACAATGAGCAGTTCTTC.

The gene calls are TRBV6-1 and TRBJ1-1; 7 bases fit TRBD1. CDR1 MNHNS and CDR2 SASEGT come from the germline V gene. This CDR3 spans 18 amino acids. With V trimmed by 0 bases and J by 0 bases, 10 bases remained unmatched. The CDR3 protein is CASSEALGSTGLNTEAFF. As DNA, the CDR3 is TGTGCCAGCAGTGAAGCGCTCGGGTCGACAGGGCTGAACACTGAAGCTTTCTTT.

This chain connects TRBV29-1 to TRBJ2-5, with TRBD1 matching over 9 bases. Germline V gives CDR1 SQVTM, CDR2 ANQGSEA. V dropped 0 bases and J dropped 2; count of bases not matched to a gene: 4. CDR3 length equals 15 residues. The CDR3 here is CSVEERDRAQETQYF. In DNA, the CDR3 is TGCAGCGTTGAAGAAAGGGACAGGGCGCAAGAGACCCAGTACTTC.

This rearrangement joins TRBV12-5 to TRBJ2-2; tentative D call: TRBD1 (5 bases). The CDR3 totals 15 residues. The germline V and J ends were trimmed by 9 bases and 3 bases, with 17 bases remaining between them. CDR1 and CDR2 (germline): LGHNT, FRNRAP. The CDR3 protein is CASEKGLMDTGELFF. CDR3 DNA: TGTGCTAGCGAAAAGGGGTTGATGGACACCGGGGAGCTGTTTTTT.